This T cell receptor (beta chain) is from a study of blood T cells in healthy people across ages (dated by TCRdb to the mid-2010s). Regarding the complete study: Template switching captured roughly one uniquely barcoded TCR beta cDNA molecule per two T cells in model experiments. Two additional independent replicas of 1 million unique cDNA reads from the same blood draw were analyzed for two donors (one aged 18 to 29 and one aged 80 or older). The study measured age-related changes in TCR beta repertoire diversity using deep sequencing normalized with unique cDNA molecular identifiers. Four age groups were formed from the donors: young (average 16 years), middle-aged (more than 35), aged (62) and long-lived (around 82). To avoid experimental bias, donors of different ages were randomly spread across the sequencing lanes. Summary of the overall study and its limitations: Bulk unsorted PBMC profiling prevented conclusive comparison of naive and antigen-experienced compartments. Estimates of total diversity based on one million sequenced T cells were considered lower bounds and underestimates. Observed TCR beta diversity per million T cells fell roughly linearly with age, and a significant reduction was already apparent by age about 38. Because the CMV infection status of the donors was unknown, age-related changes in expanded clonotypes may potentially have been confounded. Compared with the aged group, the long-lived group had more naive CD4+ T cells, fewer expanded clones and increased TCR diversity, suggesting age selection. Observed TCR beta diversity correlated strongly with the percentage of naive T cells measured by flow cytometry.

The germline V gene encodes CDR1 SNHLY and CDR2 FYNNEI. Its CDR3 holds 12 amino acids, cysteine through phenylalanine. Only the CDR3 DNA is retained, 36 bases long and in frame from the first base. Trimming at the junction amounts to 4 bases on V and 1 base on J, and the germline ends lie 5 bases apart. Concerning this clonotype: Its antigen is still unknown. It has no much larger one-base neighbor in the sample; base qualities were not kept.

Libraries were made using 5' RACE. The data were produced on an Illumina HiSeq 2500. A second 7 to 11 cycle PCR used a sample-barcoded 5' primer and a J-beta primer mix. A template-switch 5' adaptor carrying 12 random nucleotides introduced a unique molecular identifier onto each TCR beta cDNA molecule. Each sample yielded at least 3 million CDR3-containing paired-end reads. All of the RNA was converted into first-strand cDNA using the Mint cDNA synthesis kit, with a TRBC-specific oligonucleotide serving as the primer. Following uracil-DNA glycosylase treatment, all cDNA underwent a first 18-cycle PCR with the universal primers M1SS and BC2_uni_R. In the authors' own workflow: For normalization, 1 million high-quality reads, each with a distinct molecular identifier, were randomly selected from each sample. Reads with shared molecular identifiers were discarded instead of being binned into consensus sequences. MiTCR, run with a Q25 quality threshold and the strictest error-elimination algorithm, handled CDR3 identification, clonotype clustering and error correction. A nonparametric unseen species model with Euler transformation was used to estimate a lower bound on total TCR beta diversity. TCRdb cleaned the public reads at Q25 with fastp, built clones with MiXCR and kept in-frame beta chains. Each record represents a unique CDR3 protein, reported with the most common genes and DNA among its rows. TCRdb, not the original authors, processed these V and J calls. The sample data list 550,000 to 750,000 distinct CDR3 sequences, and roughly 20% of these were observed just once. The ten top clones hold 3% to 4% of the sample.

The donors were a few dozen Caucasian individuals from Russia, aged about 6 to 100 years, who were systemically healthy. Each donor gave 8 to 10 milliliters of peripheral blood, drawn into EDTA-treated Vacutainer tubes. Ficoll-Paque density-gradient centrifugation was used to isolate PBMCs, with at least 6.5 million per sample. Total RNA, at least 6 micrograms per sample, was extracted from PBMCs with Trizol reagent. For every donor, an aliquot of PBMCs went through flow cytometry to measure the percentages of naive CD45RAhigh/CD27high T cells. Sequences were obtained from blood. The clonotype originates from a man between 65 and 79 years old in good health. Recombination joined TRBV2 with TRBJ2-7; a confident D gene designation cannot be given. CDR3 loop: CASSAVSYEQYF. The sequenced DNA is TGTGCCAGCAGTGCGGTGTCCTACGAGCAGTACTTC.